The clone carrying this T cell receptor (beta chain) was seen many times. This record belongs to a study of identical twins. The CDR3 runs 15 residues. The germline V and J ends were trimmed by 1 base and 1 base, with 10 bases remaining between them. Per germline, CDR1 DFQATT and CDR2 SNEGSKA (reference sequence). TCRdb reprocessed the 5' RACE reads via MiXCR and lists one record per CDR3 protein. The table includes around 450,000 distinct CDR3 sequences, around 14% detected once. These data also formed part of another study, on yellow fever vaccine responses in identical twins.

The source is a woman between 18 and 29 years old in good health. Sequenced: CD4+ T cells sorted from blood. The rearrangement uses TRBV20-1 and TRBJ2-2; D is uncertain. In DNA form, the CDR3 reads TGCAGTGCTAGAGGTGATAGGAAGAACACCGGGGAGCTGTTTTTT. Translated: CSARGDRKNTGELFF.